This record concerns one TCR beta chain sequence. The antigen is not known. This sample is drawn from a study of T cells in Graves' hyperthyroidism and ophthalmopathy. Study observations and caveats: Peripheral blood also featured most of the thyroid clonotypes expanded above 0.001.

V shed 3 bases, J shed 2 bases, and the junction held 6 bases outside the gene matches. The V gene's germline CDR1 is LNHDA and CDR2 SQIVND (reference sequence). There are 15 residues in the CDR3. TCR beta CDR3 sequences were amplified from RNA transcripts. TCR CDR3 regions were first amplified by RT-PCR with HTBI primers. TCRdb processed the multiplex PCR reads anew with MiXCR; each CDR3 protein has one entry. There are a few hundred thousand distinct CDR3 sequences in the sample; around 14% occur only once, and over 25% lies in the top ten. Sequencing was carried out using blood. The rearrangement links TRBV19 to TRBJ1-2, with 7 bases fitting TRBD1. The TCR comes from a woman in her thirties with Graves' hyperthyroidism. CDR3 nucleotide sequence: TGTGCCAGTAGTATCCCCGGGACAGAGAACTATGGCTACACCTTC. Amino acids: CASSIPGTENYGYTF.